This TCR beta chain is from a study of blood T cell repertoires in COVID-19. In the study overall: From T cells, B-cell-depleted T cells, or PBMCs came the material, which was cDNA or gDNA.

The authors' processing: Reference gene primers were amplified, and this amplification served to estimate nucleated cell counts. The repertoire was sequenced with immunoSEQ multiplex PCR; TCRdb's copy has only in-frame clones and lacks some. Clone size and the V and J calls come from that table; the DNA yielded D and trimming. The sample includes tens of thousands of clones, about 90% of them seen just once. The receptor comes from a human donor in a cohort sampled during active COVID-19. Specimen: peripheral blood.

CDR3 nucleotides: TGCGCCAGCAGCCAACCGACAGTCTCTGGAAACACCATATATTTT. Its protein product is CASSQPTVSGNTIYF. The rearrangement joins TRBV4-1 to TRBJ1-3; D is possibly TRBD1 (5 bases). Trimming removed 2 bases at V and 0 bases at J, with 8 bases between. The length of the CDR3 is 15 residues. The germline V gene encodes CDR1 MGHRA and CDR2 YSYEKL.